The next 12 T cell receptor beta chains were all read from a single sample in a study of blood T cells in healthy people across ages. Then a second PCR, running roughly 7 to 12 cycles, was carried out with a sample-barcoded 5' primer and a J-beta primer mix. TCRdb reprocessed the 5' RACE reads via MiXCR and lists one record per CDR3 protein. The sample lists 650,000 or so distinct CDR3 sequences, 45% to 60% occurring once. Material: blood. The receptors derive from a woman aged 80 or over in good health.

This clonotype was observed a handful of times. A junction end diverges from the germline sequence, so it may reflect a read error. The gene calls are TRBV20-1 and TRBJ2-3; 9 bases are a match to TRBD2. This CDR3 is built from 13 residues. Looked up from germline, CDR1 is DFQATT and CDR2 is SNEGSKA (reference sequence). CDR3 coding DNA: TGCAGTGTTAGAGGGGCTAGCGGGGCTTCGCAGTATTTT. Encoded protein: CSVRGASGASQYF.

This clonotype was counted many times. The V gene is TRBV12-3 or TRBV12-4, the J gene TRBJ2-1; 8 nucleotides line up with TRBD2. CDR3 length equals 17 residues. The trim removed 7 bases at V and 0 bases at J, leaving 11 bases unmatched. The CDR3 DNA sequence: TGTGCCAGCACCTTAGGAGTGGGACTAGGCTCCTACAATGAGCAGTTCTTC. Its protein product is CASTLGVGLGSYNEQFF.

There are many counts of this clonotype. V gene TRBV20-1 combines with J gene TRBJ2-3; TRBD2 is a possible D gene (6 bases). Germline CDR1 is DFQATT and CDR2 is SNEGSKA (reference sequence). Trimming stripped 6 bases from V and 3 bases from J, with 13 bases between. CDR3 size: 13 residues. CDR3 sequence reads: CSAADRGTDTQYF. The CDR3 bases are TGCAGTGCCGCTGACCGGGGGACAGATACGCAGTATTTT.

The chain uses TRBV7-6 and TRBJ1-6; D is undetermined. CDR3 size: 15 residues. V was cut by 0 bases and J by 4 bases, with 7 bases left in between. Germline loops: CDR1 SGHVS, CDR2 FNYEAQ. The CDR3 loop is CASSLARGYNSPLHF. CDR3 bases: TGTGCCAGCAGCTTAGCTCGAGGGTATAATTCACCCCTCCACTTT.

The rearrangement links TRBV5-1 to TRBJ1-2, with 7 positions matching TRBD1. The CDR3 is 15 residues long. Germline CDR1 SGHRS, CDR2 YFSETQ. Trimming at V came to 3 bases and at J to 3 bases, leaving 8 bases not matched to a gene. CDR3: CASSYLQGIDYGYTF. The CDR3, as DNA: TGCGCCAGCAGCTATTTACAGGGGATTGACTATGGCTACACCTTC. Drawing the rest from reference TRBV5-1 and TRBJ1-2, the complete variable domain is KAGVTQTPRYLIKTRGQQVTLSCSPISGHRSVSWYQQTPGQGLQFLFEYFSETQRNKGNFPGRFSGRQFSNSRSEMNVSTLELGDSALYLCASSYLQGIDYGYTFGSGTRLTVV.

Details on this clonotype: Sequence at one end of the junction differs from germline and may be a read error. The chain uses TRBV4-1 and TRBJ2-3; 8 positions agree with TRBD1. The CDR3 totals 15 residues. From germline, CDR1 is MGHRA and CDR2 YSYEKL. CDR3 in amino acids: CASVKTQQGGDTRYF. The CDR3 DNA follows: TGCGCCAGCGTTAAGACCCAACAGGGGGGAGATACGCGGTATTTT.

V gene TRBV27 combines with J gene TRBJ2-1, with TRBD1 identical over 7 bases. The CDR3 is made up of 15 amino acids. The V segment lost 5 bases and the J segment 9 bases; nucleotides outside the gene matches: 13. Per germline, CDR1 MNHEY and CDR2 SMNVEV (reference sequence). The CDR3 region has the DNA TGTGCCAGCAGTCTTTTCTCGGGACAGCACGCTGAGCAGTTCTTC. Residues: CASSLFSGQHAEQFF.

The CDR3 region is CASSLGEASYEQYF. For the CDR3, the DNA is TGTGCCAGCAGCTTAGGAGAGGCTTCCTACGAGCAGTACTTC. The V call is TRBV7-6, the J call TRBJ2-7; no reliable D call. CDR1 and CDR2 from the germline V gene are SGHVS and FNYEAQ. V gave up 1 base and J gave up 1 base, with 8 bases separating them. This CDR3 has 14 residues. Full variable domain (remainder filled in from reference TRBV7-6 and TRBJ2-7): GAGVSQSPRYKVTKRGQDVALRCDPISGHVSLYWYRQALGQGPEFLTYFNYEAQQDKSGLPNDRFSAERPEGSISTLTIQRTEQRDSAMYRCASSLGEASYEQYFGPGTRLTVT.

This clonotype was recorded many times. The chain joins TRBV24-1 to TRBJ2-3; possibly TRBD1 for D (5 bases). V lost 3 bases, J lost 4 bases, and 13 bases lay in between. CDR1 KGHDR and CDR2 SFDVKD come from the germline V gene. The CDR3 spans 15 residues. CDR3 DNA sequence: TGTGCCACCAGTGATGGTGGGGCCCCCCCAGATACGCAGTATTTT. It codes for CATSDGGAPPDTQYF.

This chain uses TRBV7-6 with TRBJ1-3, with a tentative D call TRBD1 (5 bases). The CDR3 consists of 16 residues. V was cut by 5 bases and J by 0 bases, with 14 bases left in between. Germline CDR1 and CDR2: SGHVS and FNYEAQ. CDR3 sequence: CASSDAGRLSGNTIYF. The CDR3 DNA follows: TGTGCCAGCAGCGACGCAGGGCGTCTCTCTGGAAACACCATATATTTT.

On this clonotype: This may be a read error, as it is one base from a much larger clone. V usage is TRBV7-9 and J usage is TRBJ1-2, with 7 positions matching TRBD1. This CDR3 contains 14 residues. Germline V CDR1 and CDR2: SEHNR, FQNEAQ (reference sequence). The CDR3 DNA follows: TGTGCCGGCAGTTCACGCAGGGGGTCAAATGGCTACACCTTC. This encodes CAGSSRRGSNGYTF.

The chain links TRBV7-2 to TRBJ2-3, with D possibly TRBD2 on 6 matching bases. The V gene's germline CDR1 is SGHTA and CDR2 FQGNSA. V was clipped by 3 bases and J by 0 bases, with 10 bases between them. The CDR3 contains 15 residues. The CDR3 region is CASSFTGTSTDTQYF. DNA for the CDR3: TGTGCCAGCAGCTTCACCGGGACTAGCACAGATACGCAGTATTTT.